The 28 T cell receptor beta chains below were found in one sample sequenced in a study of blood T cell repertoires in COVID-19. Only in-frame clones appear in the TCRdb table, and some are missing; sequencing was by immunoSEQ multiplex PCR. Of about 120,000 clones in the sample, about 90% were seen once. The sample taken for sequencing was peripheral blood. These receptors were taken from a woman in her 70s with acute or convalescent COVID-19.

This clone has a single count. The chain carries TRBV5-1 and TRBJ2-7, with D perhaps TRBD1 (6 bases). This CDR3 comprises 14 residues. V was shortened by 4 bases and J by 4 bases, with 15 bases between the two germline ends. Germline CDR1 SGHRS, CDR2 YFSETQ. CDR3 coding DNA: TGCGCCAGCAGCGGATTCCAGGGGCAGTACGAGCAGTACTTC. Its protein product is CASSGFQGQYEQYF.

This clone was picked up a small number of times. CDR3: CATTAGVSPEAFF. The CDR3 DNA reads as TGTGCCACAACGGCCGGGGTCAGCCCTGAAGCTTTCTTT. The chain combines TRBV2 with TRBJ1-1; D unclear. The CDR3 totals 13 residues. The germline CDR1 and CDR2 sequences are SNHLY and FYNNEI. Trimming shortened V by 10 bases and J by 6 bases, and 18 bases separated the two germline ends.

A single count supports this clone. The chain is built from TRBV12-3 or TRBV12-4 and TRBJ1-4; D not resolved. With 6 bases removed from V and 4 bases from J, the gap between germline ends came to 6 bases. The CDR3 has 12 residues. The CDR3 DNA follows: TGTGCCAGCAGCGAGTTTAATGAAAAACTGTTTTTT. Amino acid sequence: CASSEFNEKLFF.

The chain employs TRBV5-6 and TRBJ2-7; 8 nucleotides align to TRBD1. V lost 0 bases, J lost 5 bases, and 4 bases stayed unmatched. Germline CDR1 reads SGHDT; CDR2 reads YYEEEE. CDR3 length: 14 amino acids. The CDR3 loop is CASSLARGRDEQYF. DNA for the CDR3: TGTGCCAGCAGCTTGGCCAGGGGGCGTGACGAGCAGTACTTC.

This chain uses TRBV5-1 with TRBJ2-7, with TRBD1 identical over 11 bases. V was clipped by 3 bases and J by 5 bases; unmatched bases: 1. The CDR3 has 13 amino acids. Looked up from germline, CDR1 is SGHRS and CDR2 is YFSETQ. CDR3 DNA: TGCGCCAGCAGCTGGACAGGGGGCGACGAGCAGTACTTC. Translated, it gives CASSWTGGDEQYF.

For this clone: The same CDR3 arises from other DNA sequences in this sample as well. V and J are TRBV6-5 and TRBJ1-1, with D possibly TRBD1 on 6 matching bases. V was clipped by 2 bases and J by 3 bases, with 10 bases between them. The germline CDR1 and CDR2 sequences are MNHEY and SVGAGI. The CDR3 sequence is 14 residues long. The CDR3 DNA is TGTGCCAGCAGTTACGGGGGCGGGTACACTGAAGCTTTCTTT. Protein sequence: CASSYGGGYTEAFF.

J is TRBJ1-1 and V is TRBV7-9; perhaps TRBD1 as D (5 bases). The CDR3 spans 16 residues. Trimming pared 4 bases from V and 1 base from J, leaving 16 bases between. Germline CDR1 and CDR2: SEHNR and FQNEAQ (reference sequence). CDR3 sequence (DNA): TGTGCCAGCAGCTACCCTATGGGGCAGTCGAACACTGAAGCTTTCTTT. Translating gives CASSYPMGQSNTEAFF.

This clone was seen a single time. The gene calls are TRBV10-2 and TRBJ1-1, with TRBD1 as a possible D gene (5 bases). In germline, CDR1 is WSHSY, CDR2 SAAADI. This CDR3 is built from 11 residues. V was pared by 7 bases and J by 5 bases, with 8 bases between. The CDR3 reads CASMKGTEAFF. DNA for the CDR3: TGCGCCAGCATGAAGGGGACTGAAGCTTTCTTT.

V gene TRBV29-1 combines with J gene TRBJ1-1; 7 positions match TRBD1. Germline trimming cut 6 bases from V and 3 bases from J; bases unmatched to any gene: 13. The length of the CDR3 is 15 residues. Germline CDR1 SQVTM, CDR2 ANQGSEA. The CDR3 coding sequence is TGCAGCGTCACAGCCCCGACAGGGTATGACACTGAAGCTTTCTTT. As protein: CSVTAPTGYDTEAFF.

This chain joins TRBV30 and TRBJ1-5; D is undetermined. CDR3 length: 10 residues. CDR1 is GTSNPN, CDR2 SVGIG, per germline (reference sequence). With 4 bases removed from V and 11 bases from J, the gap between germline ends came to 9 bases. The DNA for the CDR3 is TGTGCCTGGACCCCGCGCGCCCAGCATTTT. Translated, it gives CAWTPRAQHF.

The CDR3 DNA sequence: TGCAGCGTTGGCCGGGTCGATGGCTACACCTTC. Translated, it gives CSVGRVDGYTF. V and J are TRBV29-1 and TRBJ1-2; D is unresolved. The germline CDR1 and CDR2 sequences are SQVTM and ANQGSEA. The V gene lost 4 bases and the J gene lost 6 bases, with 9 bases spanning the gap. The CDR3 totals 11 residues. The full variable domain, in which reference TRBV29-1 and TRBJ1-2 provide the parts outside the CDR3, is SAVISQKPSRDICQRGTSLTIQCQVDSQVTMMFWYRQQPGQSLTLIATANQGSEATYESGFVIDKFPISRPNLTFSTLTVSNMSPEDSSIYLCSVGRVDGYTFGSGTRLTVV.

This chain uses TRBV30 with TRBJ1-6, with a weak D call TRBD1 (6 bases). The length of the CDR3 is 16 residues. Germline V gene data show CDR1 as GTSNPN and CDR2 as SVGIG (reference sequence). The V gene lost 4 bases and the J gene lost 2 bases, with 15 bases spanning the gap. The CDR3 is CAWNDGQYTYNSPLHF. The CDR3 DNA follows: TGTGCCTGGAACGATGGACAGTACACCTATAATTCACCCCTCCACTTT.

The rearrangement links TRBV27 to TRBJ2-7; 7 nucleotides agree with TRBD2. Germline CDR1 and CDR2: MNHEY and SMNVEV (reference sequence). The ends lost 5 bases at V and 2 bases at J; junction bases unmatched: 0. CDR3 length: 12 amino acids. CDR3 region: CASSGGAYEQYF. CDR3 coding DNA: TGTGCCAGCAGTGGGGGGGCCTACGAGCAGTACTTC.

The V and J genes are TRBV10-3 and TRBJ1-1; weak D call: TRBD1 (5 bases). The ends were cut back, 5 bases at V and 1 base at J, with 11 bases in the middle. Germline CDR1 ENHRY, CDR2 SYGVKD. This CDR3 region has 14 residues. The CDR3, as DNA: TGTGCCATCAGTTCGGACGGACAGAACACTGAAGCTTTCTTT. It yields the protein CAISSDGQNTEAFF.

This clone is a singleton in its sample. This chain links TRBV18 with TRBJ1-2; D gene unclear. CDR1 and CDR2 from the germline V gene are KGHSH and LQKENI. V lost 2 bases, J lost 7 bases, and 17 bases lay in between. CDR3 size: 15 residues. CDR3 in amino acids: CASSPVEPQDSGYTF. The CDR3 region has the DNA TGTGCCAGCTCACCAGTAGAGCCTCAGGACTCTGGCTACACCTTC.

This chain joins TRBV2 and TRBJ1-4; D ambiguous. Per germline, CDR1 SNHLY and CDR2 FYNNEI. There are 13 residues in the CDR3. Trimming stripped 5 bases from V and 6 bases from J, with 10 bases between. The CDR3 region has the DNA TGTGCCAGCAGTCCACACGGAGATGAAAAACTGTTTTTT. Protein: CASSPHGDEKLFF.

In DNA form, the CDR3 reads TGCGCCAGCAGCCCAGGACAGCTTTATAATTCACCCCTCCACTTT. This codes for CASSPGQLYNSPLHF. The chain employs TRBV4-1 and TRBJ1-6; D is possibly TRBD1 (6 bases). This CDR3 is 15 amino acids long. V was cut by 4 bases and J by 4 bases, with 11 bases left in between. Per the germline V gene, CDR1 is MGHRA and CDR2 is YSYEKL.

The chain joins TRBV13 to TRBJ1-5, with D uncertain. The germline V gene encodes CDR1 PRHDT and CDR2 FYEKMQ (reference sequence). The CDR3 sequence is 13 residues long. Trimming removed 5 bases at V and 11 bases at J, with 16 bases between. The CDR3 reads CASSLEGYSAQHF. DNA of the CDR3: TGTGCCAGCAGCCTCGAGGGTTATTCGGCCCAGCATTTT.

The chain couples TRBV3-1 (or the pseudogene TRBV3-2) to TRBJ2-7; maybe TRBD2 (6 bases). Between the trimmed V and J ends, which lost 4 bases and 3 bases, there was a span of 13 bases. Germline CDR1 LGHDT, CDR2 YNNKEL (reference sequence). This CDR3 is 14 amino acids long. CDR3 residues: CASSRAGSFYEQYF. CDR3 sequence (DNA): TGTGCCAGCAGCCGGGCGGGGAGCTTCTACGAGCAGTACTTC.

V gene TRBV7-3 combines with J gene TRBJ2-1; TRBD2 might be the D (6 bases). The V end was cut by 2 bases, the J end by 9 bases, with 11 bases between. The germline V gene has CDR1 SGHTA and CDR2 FQGTGA. The CDR3 spans 13 residues. This CDR3 is CASSLGLGGEQFF. CDR3 sequence (DNA): TGTGCCAGCAGCTTAGGCCTGGGGGGTGAGCAGTTCTTC.

The chain uses TRBV6-4 and TRBJ2-1; TRBD2 agrees at 8 bases. The CDR3 is 14 residues long. Germline V gene sequence: CDR1 MRHNA, CDR2 SNTAGT. V trimming: 6 bases; J trimming: 9 bases; junction bases outside the gene matches: 10. The CDR3: CASSIGLASTEQFF. The CDR3 DNA is TGTGCCAGCAGCATCGGACTAGCAAGTACTGAGCAGTTCTTC.

This chain links TRBV30 with TRBJ1-5; tentatively, D is TRBD1 (6 bases). The CDR3 runs 14 residues. V lost 0 bases, J lost 3 bases, and 9 bases lay in between. The germline V gene has CDR1 GTSNPN and CDR2 SVGIG (reference sequence). The CDR3 reads CAWSVGTINQPQHF. DNA of the CDR3: TGTGCCTGGAGTGTGGGGACAATCAATCAGCCCCAGCATTTT. The whole variable domain, remainder taken from reference TRBV30 and TRBJ1-5, is SQTIHQWPATLVQPVGSPLSLECTVEGTSNPNLYWYRQAAGRGLQLLFYSVGIGQISSEVPQNLSASRPQDRQFILSSKKLLLSDSGFYLCAWSVGTINQPQHFGDGTRLSIL.

The rearrangement uses TRBV11-2 and TRBJ1-4, with 7 nucleotides matching TRBD1. Germline CDR1 is SGHAT and CDR2 is FQNNGV. After removal of 5 bases from V and 6 bases from J, the junction contained 9 bases not matched to a gene. This CDR3 comprises 15 residues. This CDR3 reads CASSPTPRGDEKLFF. In DNA form, the CDR3 reads TGTGCCAGCAGCCCCACGCCCAGGGGGGATGAAAAACTGTTTTTT.

The J gene is TRBJ1-2, the V gene TRBV5-1; possibly TRBD1 for D (5 bases). Germline-derived CDR1 and CDR2 are SGHRS and YFSETQ. V was shortened by 4 bases and J by 7 bases, with 14 bases between the two germline ends. CDR3 size: 13 residues. The CDR3 bases are TGCGCCAGCAGCCCCGGGGGTTTAGGTGGCTACACCTTC. It encodes CASSPGGLGGYTF.

The chain links TRBV5-4 to TRBJ2-3; TRBD1 matches 8 bases. The V segment lost 1 base and the J segment 5 bases; nucleotides outside the gene matches: 6. The length of the CDR3 is 15 residues. The germline CDR1 and CDR2 sequences are SGHNT and YYREEE (reference sequence). This CDR3 is CASSLRGQAQDTQYF. CDR3 DNA sequence: TGTGCCAGCAGCTTGAGGGGACAGGCGCAAGATACGCAGTATTTT.

V gene TRBV6-6 combines with J gene TRBJ1-4; D is unclear. Trimming took 5 bases from V and 8 from J, leaving 24 bases between them. The CDR3 is 17 residues long. Germline loops: CDR1 MNHNY, CDR2 SVGAGI (reference sequence). CDR3 sequence: CASSPTESRISWEKLFF. DNA for the CDR3: TGTGCCAGCAGTCCGACGGAGAGTAGGATTTCATGGGAAAAACTGTTTTTT.

This clone was found a few times. The chain combines TRBV5-4 with TRBJ2-7; 7 bases fit TRBD1. V was pared by 3 bases and J by 0 bases, with 6 bases of the junction left unmatched. Germline assignment: CDR1 SGHNT and CDR2 YYREEE (reference sequence). The CDR3 has 15 amino acids. CDR3 DNA sequence: TGTGCCAGCAGCTCGGGACAGATGAGCTCCTACGAGCAGTACTTC. This gives the protein CASSSGQMSSYEQYF.

The chain uses TRBV21-1 and TRBJ2-7; TRBD2, as called in the table, went unchecked against the DNA. TRBV21-1 is an annotated pseudogene. The CDR3 is 13 amino acids. CDR3 in amino acids: CASSKVRPSEQYF. As DNA, the CDR3 is TGTGCCAGCAGCAAAGTGCGCCCGAGCGAGCAGTACTTC.